The present T cell receptor beta chain was sequenced within a study of radiation and T cells in renal cell carcinoma. Study-wide context: Nephrectomy followed 15 Gy stereotactic body radiation by 4 weeks.

Time point indicated: baseline pretreatment blood. The treatment was: 15 Gy SBRT to primary tumor, nephrectomy 4 weeks later. After SBRT, blood was collected at 2 and 4 weeks, plus baseline. The patient's renal cell carcinoma had clear cell pathology. The V gene's germline CDR1 is KGHSY and CDR2 FQNENV. The CDR3 contains 18 residues. The V and J ends lost 2 bases and 2 bases respectively, with 19 bases between them. As regards this clone: Its cognate antigen is unknown.

Whole-study findings and limits: No pretreatment tumor biopsies were available for baseline clonotypes.

Produced via immunoSEQ multiplex PCR; TCRdb's table is partial and in-frame only. The data show approximately 110,000 clones, approximately 82% seen once. The chain couples TRBV16 to TRBJ1-5; D remains ambiguous. The sequence was obtained from a woman aged 55-75 years with renal cell carcinoma. Here the sequenced sample was blood, taken from a patient whose treatment included radiotherapy and nephrectomy. CDR3 nucleotide sequence: TGTGCCAGCAGCCAACCTCCTACGCCCGGAAGAGGCAATCAGCCCCAGCATTTT. It translates to CASSQPPTPGRGNQPQHF.